Below, one TCR beta chain is given with its context. The study sampled nominally healthy donors, though unrecorded immune exposures were likely. This CDR3 spans 14 amino acids. The ends were cut back, 3 bases at V and 3 bases at J, with 9 bases in the middle. CDR1 and CDR2 from the germline V gene are SEHNR and FQNEAQ (reference sequence). The PCR contained 60 Vbeta and 13 Jbeta primers. Measured with immunoSEQ multiplex PCR; TCRdb has only the in-frame clones, and not every one. The table has 130,000 or so clones, about 8.5% seen once. The data are from a study of cytomegalovirus exposure and HLA in healthy donors.

The TCR sequence derives from a man aged 35 to 55 in good health and CMV-seronegative. Sequences were obtained from PBMCs. This sequence joins TRBV7-9 and TRBJ1-3; a weak D match, TRBD1 (5 bases). CDR3 coding DNA: TGTGCCAGCAGCTTCGGCAGGGATGGAAACACCATATATTTT. Amino acid sequence: CASSFGRDGNTIYF.